The following is a TCR beta chain sequence with its context. Its specificity is not known. Via MiXCR, TCRdb re-called the reads, giving one row per CDR3 protein. The data contain 150,000 to 200,000 distinct CDR3 sequences, roughly 17% of them singletons. This sample was included in a study of T cell repertoires in cytomegalovirus infection. General study points: The study identified carriers of CMV plus the relevant HLA from cumulative public TCR beta family frequency. There were HLA-C-restricted CMV-specific TCR beta clonotypes dominating the ex vivo response.

The source is a human donor in good health (CMV status not recorded). Some clones in this sample may be carry-over from other donors' samples. Sequenced sample: CD8+ T cells from PBMCs.

The CDR3 region is CSVELAGGPLETQYF. The DNA for the CDR3 is TGCAGCGTTGAGCTAGCGGGGGGGCCCCTCGAGACCCAGTACTTC. The chain couples TRBV29-1 to TRBJ2-5, with TRBD2 matching over 12 bases. J lost 5 bases, V lost 3 bases, and 7 bases had no gene match. There are 15 residues in the CDR3. CDR1 is SQVTM and CDR2 is ANQGSEA in the germline V gene.